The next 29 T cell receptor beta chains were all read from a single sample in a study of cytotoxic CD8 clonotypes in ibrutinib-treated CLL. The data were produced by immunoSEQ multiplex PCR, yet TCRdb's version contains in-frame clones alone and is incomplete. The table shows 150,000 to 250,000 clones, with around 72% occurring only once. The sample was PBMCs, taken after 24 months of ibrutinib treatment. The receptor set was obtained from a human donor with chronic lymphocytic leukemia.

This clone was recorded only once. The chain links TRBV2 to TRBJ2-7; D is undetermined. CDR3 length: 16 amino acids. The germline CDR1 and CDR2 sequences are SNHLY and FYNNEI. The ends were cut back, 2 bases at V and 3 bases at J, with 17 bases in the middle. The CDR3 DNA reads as TGTGCCAGCAGTGAAAGGGATCAACCCCCCTACTACGAGCAGTACTTC. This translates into CASSERDQPPYYEQYF.

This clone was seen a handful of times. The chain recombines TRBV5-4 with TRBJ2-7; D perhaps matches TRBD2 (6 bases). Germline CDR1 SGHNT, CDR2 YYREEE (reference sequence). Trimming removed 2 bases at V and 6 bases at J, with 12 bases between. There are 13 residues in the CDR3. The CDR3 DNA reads TGTGCCAGCAGCTTCAGTGGGGGGAGCGAGCAGTACTTC. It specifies CASSFSGGSEQYF. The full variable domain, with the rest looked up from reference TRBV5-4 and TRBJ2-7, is ETGVTQSPTHLIKTRGQQVTLRCSSQSGHNTVSWYQQALGQGPQFIFQYYREEENGRGNFPPRFSGLQFPNYSSELNVNALELDDSALYLCASSFSGGSEQYFGPGTRLTVT.

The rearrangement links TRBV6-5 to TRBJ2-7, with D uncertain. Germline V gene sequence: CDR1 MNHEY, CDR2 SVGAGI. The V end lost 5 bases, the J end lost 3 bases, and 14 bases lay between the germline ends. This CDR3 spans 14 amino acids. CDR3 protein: CASSPRVWYYEQYF. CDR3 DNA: TGTGCCAGCAGTCCTAGGGTGTGGTACTACGAGCAGTACTTC.

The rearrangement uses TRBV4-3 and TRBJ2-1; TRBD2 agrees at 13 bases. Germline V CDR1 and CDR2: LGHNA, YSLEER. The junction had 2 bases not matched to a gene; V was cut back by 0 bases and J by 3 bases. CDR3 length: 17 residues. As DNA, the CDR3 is TGCGCCAGCAGCCAAGATGGACTAGCGGGAGACTACAATGAGCAGTTCTTC. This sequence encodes CASSQDGLAGDYNEQFF.

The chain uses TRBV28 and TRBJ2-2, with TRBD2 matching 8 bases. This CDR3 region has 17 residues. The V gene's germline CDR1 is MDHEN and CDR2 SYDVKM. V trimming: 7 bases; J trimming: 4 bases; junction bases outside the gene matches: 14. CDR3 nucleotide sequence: TGTGCCAGCATTTTTAGCCGGCCGGGGGGGCCCACCGGGGAGCTGTTTTTT. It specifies CASIFSRPGGPTGELFF.

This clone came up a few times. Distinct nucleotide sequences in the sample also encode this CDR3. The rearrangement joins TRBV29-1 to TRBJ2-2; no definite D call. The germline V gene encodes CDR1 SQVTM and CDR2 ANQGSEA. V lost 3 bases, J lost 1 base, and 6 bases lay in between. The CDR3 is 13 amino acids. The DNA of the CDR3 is TGCAGCGTTGAGGTAGAGAACACCGGGGAGCTGTTTTTT. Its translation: CSVEVENTGELFF.

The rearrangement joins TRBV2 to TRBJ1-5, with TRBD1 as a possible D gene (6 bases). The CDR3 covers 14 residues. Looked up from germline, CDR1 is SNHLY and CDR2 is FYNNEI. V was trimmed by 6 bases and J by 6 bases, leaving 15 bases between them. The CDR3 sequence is CASRKRGAGQPQHF. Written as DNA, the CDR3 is TGTGCCAGCAGGAAGAGGGGGGCGGGTCAGCCCCAGCATTTT. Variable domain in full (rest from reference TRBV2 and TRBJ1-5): EPEVTQTPSHQVTQMGQEVILRCVPISNHLYFYWYRQILGQKVEFLVSFYNNEISEKSEIFDDQFSVERPDGSNFTLKIRSTKLEDSAMYFCASRKRGAGQPQHFGDGTRLSIL.

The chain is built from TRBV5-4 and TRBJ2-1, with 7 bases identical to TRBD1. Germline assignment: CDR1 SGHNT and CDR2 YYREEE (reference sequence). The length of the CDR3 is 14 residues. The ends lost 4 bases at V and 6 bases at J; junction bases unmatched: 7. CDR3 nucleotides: TGTGCCAGCAGCGGCCGGGACAGAGGCAATGAGCAGTTCTTC. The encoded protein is CASSGRDRGNEQFF.

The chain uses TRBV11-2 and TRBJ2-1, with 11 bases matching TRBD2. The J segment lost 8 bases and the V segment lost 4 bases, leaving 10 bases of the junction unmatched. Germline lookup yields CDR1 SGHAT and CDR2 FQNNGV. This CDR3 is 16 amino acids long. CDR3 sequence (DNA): TGTGCCAGCAGCTCGTCAACTAGCGGGAGATACCATGAGCAGTTCTTC. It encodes CASSSSTSGRYHEQFF.

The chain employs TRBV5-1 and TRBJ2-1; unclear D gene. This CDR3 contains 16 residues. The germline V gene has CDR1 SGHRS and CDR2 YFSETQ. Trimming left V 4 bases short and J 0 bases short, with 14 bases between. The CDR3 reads CASSEQPISSYNEQFF. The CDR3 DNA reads TGCGCCAGCAGCGAACAGCCAATAAGCTCCTACAATGAGCAGTTCTTC. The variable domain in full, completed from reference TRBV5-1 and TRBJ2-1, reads KAGVTQTPRYLIKTRGQQVTLSCSPISGHRSVSWYQQTPGQGLQFLFEYFSETQRNKGNFPGRFSGRQFSNSRSEMNVSTLELGDSALYLCASSEQPISSYNEQFFGPGTRLTVL.

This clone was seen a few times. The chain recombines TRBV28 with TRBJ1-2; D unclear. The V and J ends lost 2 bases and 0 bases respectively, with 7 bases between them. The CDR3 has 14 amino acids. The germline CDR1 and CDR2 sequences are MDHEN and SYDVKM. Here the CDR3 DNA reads TGTGCCAGCAGTTTAACGGGCACTAACTATGGCTACACCTTC. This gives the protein CASSLTGTNYGYTF.

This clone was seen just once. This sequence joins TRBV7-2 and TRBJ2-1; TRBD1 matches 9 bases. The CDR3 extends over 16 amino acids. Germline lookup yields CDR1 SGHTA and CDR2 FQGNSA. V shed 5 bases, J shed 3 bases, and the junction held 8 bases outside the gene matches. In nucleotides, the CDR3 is TGTGCCAGCAGCAACCTTGGGACAGGGTTCTACAATGAGCAGTTCTTC. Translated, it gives CASSNLGTGFYNEQFF.

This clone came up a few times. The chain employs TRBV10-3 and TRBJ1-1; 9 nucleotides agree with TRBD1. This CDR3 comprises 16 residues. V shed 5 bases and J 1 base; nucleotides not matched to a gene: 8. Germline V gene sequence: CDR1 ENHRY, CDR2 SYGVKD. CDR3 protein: CAISSGTGLRNTEAFF. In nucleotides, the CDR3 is TGTGCCATCAGTTCCGGGACAGGGTTAAGGAACACTGAAGCTTTCTTT.

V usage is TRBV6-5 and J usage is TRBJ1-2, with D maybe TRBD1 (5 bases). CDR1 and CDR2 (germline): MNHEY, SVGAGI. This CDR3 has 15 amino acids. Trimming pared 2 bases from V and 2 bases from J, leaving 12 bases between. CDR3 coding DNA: TGTGCCAGCAGTTACCATGGGGGTTACAACTATGGCTACACCTTC. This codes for CASSYHGGYNYGYTF.

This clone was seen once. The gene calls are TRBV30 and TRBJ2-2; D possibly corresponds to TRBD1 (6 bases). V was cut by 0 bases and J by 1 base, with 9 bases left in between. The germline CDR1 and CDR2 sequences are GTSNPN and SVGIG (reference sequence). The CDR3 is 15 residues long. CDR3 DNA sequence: TGTGCCTGGAGTGTACCGGACAGGAACACCGGGGAGCTGTTTTTT. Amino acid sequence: CAWSVPDRNTGELFF.

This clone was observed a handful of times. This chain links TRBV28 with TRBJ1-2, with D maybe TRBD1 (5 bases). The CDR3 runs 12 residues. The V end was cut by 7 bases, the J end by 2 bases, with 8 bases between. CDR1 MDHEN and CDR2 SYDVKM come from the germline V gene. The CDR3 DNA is TGTGCCAGCATCAGGGAAAACTATGGCTACACCTTC. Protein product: CASIRENYGYTF.

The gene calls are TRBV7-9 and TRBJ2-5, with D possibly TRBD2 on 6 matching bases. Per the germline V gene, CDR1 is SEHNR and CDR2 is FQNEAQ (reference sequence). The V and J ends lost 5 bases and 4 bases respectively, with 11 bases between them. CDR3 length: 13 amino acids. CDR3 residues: CASSPGVRETQYF. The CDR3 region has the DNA TGTGCCAGCAGCCCGGGAGTTCGAGAGACCCAGTACTTC.

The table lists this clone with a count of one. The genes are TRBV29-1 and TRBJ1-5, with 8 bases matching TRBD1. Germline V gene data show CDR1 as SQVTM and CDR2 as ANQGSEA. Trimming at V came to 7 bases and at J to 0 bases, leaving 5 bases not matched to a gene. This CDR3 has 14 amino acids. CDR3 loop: CSGWTGNSNQPQHF. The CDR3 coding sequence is TGCAGCGGGTGGACAGGGAATAGCAATCAGCCCCAGCATTTT.

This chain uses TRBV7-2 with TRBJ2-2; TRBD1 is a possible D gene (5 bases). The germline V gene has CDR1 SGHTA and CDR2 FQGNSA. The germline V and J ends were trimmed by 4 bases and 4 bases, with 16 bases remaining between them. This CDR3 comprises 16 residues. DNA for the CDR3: TGTGCCAGCAGCTATAGACAGCTAGGTTCCACCGGGGAGCTGTTTTTT. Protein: CASSYRQLGSTGELFF.

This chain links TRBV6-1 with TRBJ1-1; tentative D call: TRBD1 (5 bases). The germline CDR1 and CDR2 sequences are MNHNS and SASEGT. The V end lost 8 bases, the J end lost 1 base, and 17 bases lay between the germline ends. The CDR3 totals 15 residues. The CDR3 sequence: CASLRRQKSNTEAFF. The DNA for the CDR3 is TGTGCCAGCCTTCGTAGACAGAAGTCGAACACTGAAGCTTTCTTT.

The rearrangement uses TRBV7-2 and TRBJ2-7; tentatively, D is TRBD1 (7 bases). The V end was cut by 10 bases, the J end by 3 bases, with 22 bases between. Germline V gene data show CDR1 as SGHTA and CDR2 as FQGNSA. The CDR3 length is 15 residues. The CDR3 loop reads CATGREQGLFYEQYF. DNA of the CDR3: TGTGCCACCGGGAGAGAACAGGGGCTCTTCTACGAGCAGTACTTC.

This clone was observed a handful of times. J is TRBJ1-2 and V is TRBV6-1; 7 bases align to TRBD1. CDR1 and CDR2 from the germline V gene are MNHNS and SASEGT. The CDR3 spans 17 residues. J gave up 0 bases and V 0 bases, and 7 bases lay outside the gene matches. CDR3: CASSEALPGQTNYGYTF. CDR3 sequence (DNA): TGTGCCAGCAGTGAAGCGCTTCCGGGACAGACTAACTATGGCTACACCTTC.

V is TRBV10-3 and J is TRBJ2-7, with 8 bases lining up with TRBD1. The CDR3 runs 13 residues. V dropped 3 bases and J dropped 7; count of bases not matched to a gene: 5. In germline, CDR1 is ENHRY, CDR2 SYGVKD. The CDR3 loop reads CAISEQGVREQYF. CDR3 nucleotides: TGTGCCATCAGTGAACAGGGGGTCAGGGAGCAGTACTTC.

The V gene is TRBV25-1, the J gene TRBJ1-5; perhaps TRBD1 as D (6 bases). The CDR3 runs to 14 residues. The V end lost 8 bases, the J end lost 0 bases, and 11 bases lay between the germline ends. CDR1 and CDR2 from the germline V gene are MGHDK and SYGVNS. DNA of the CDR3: TGTGCCAGCCAACAGGGCTATAGCAATCAGCCCCAGCATTTT. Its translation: CASQQGYSNQPQHF. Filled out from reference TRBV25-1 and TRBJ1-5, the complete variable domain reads EADIYQTPRYLVIGTGKKITLECSQTMGHDKMYWYQQDPGMELHLIHYSYGVNSTEKGDLSSESTVSRIRTEHFPLTLESARPSHTSQYLCASQQGYSNQPQHFGDGTRLSIL.

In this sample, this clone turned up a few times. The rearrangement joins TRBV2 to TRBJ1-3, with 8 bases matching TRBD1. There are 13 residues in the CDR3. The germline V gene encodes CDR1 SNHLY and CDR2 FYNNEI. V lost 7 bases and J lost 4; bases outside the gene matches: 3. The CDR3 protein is CASIRGRGNTIYF. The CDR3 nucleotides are TGTGCCAGCATCAGGGGGCGCGGAAACACCATATATTTT.

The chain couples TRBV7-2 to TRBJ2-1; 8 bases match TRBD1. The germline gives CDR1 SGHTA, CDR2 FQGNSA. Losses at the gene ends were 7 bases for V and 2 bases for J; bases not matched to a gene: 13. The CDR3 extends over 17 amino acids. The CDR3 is CASTVTGTGFPYNEQFF. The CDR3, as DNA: TGTGCCAGCACCGTTACCGGGACAGGTTTTCCCTACAATGAGCAGTTCTTC.

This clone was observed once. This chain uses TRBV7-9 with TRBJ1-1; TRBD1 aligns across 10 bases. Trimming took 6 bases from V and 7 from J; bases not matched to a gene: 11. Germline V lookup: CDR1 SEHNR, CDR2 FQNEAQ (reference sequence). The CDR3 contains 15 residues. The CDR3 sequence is CASRQAGTGVGEAFF. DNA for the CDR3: TGTGCCAGCAGACAAGCCGGGACAGGGGTTGGTGAAGCTTTCTTT.

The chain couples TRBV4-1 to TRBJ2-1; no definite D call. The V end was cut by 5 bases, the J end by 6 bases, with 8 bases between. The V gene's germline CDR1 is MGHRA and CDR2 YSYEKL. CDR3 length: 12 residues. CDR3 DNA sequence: TGCGCCAGCAGCGCCCGGGTCAATGAGCAGTTCTTC. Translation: CASSARVNEQFF.

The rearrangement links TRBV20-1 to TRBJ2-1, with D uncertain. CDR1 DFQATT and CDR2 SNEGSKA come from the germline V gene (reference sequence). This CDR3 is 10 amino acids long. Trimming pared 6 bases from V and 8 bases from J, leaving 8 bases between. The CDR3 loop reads CSAARDEQFF. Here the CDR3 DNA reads TGCAGTGCCGCTCGCGATGAGCAGTTCTTC.